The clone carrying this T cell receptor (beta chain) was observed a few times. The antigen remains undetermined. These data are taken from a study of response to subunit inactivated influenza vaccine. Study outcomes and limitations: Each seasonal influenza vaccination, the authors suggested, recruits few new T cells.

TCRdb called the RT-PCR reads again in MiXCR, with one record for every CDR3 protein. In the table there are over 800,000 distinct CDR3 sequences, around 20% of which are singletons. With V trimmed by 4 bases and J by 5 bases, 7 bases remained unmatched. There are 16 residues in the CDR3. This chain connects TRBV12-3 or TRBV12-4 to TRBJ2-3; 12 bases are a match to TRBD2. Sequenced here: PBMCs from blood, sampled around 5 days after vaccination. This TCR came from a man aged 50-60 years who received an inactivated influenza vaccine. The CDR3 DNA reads TGTGCCAGCAGTTCAGAAAGACTAGCGGGAGTAGATACGCAGTATTTT. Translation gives CASSSERLAGVDTQYF.